The 25 T cell receptor beta chains listed next were all sequenced from one sample in a study of cytomegalovirus exposure and HLA in healthy donors. The primer mix had 60 Vbeta and 13 Jbeta primers. Sequencing used immunoSEQ multiplex PCR; TCRdb keeps in-frame clones, though not all of them. Among 150,000 to 200,000 clones listed, 79% were seen once. Sequencing used PBMCs. These receptors came from a woman aged 45-65 years in good health and CMV-seronegative.

This sequence joins TRBV9 and TRBJ2-6, with D maybe TRBD1 (5 bases). The CDR3 is 17 amino acids. Trimming stripped 2 bases from V and 0 bases from J, with 12 bases between. In germline, CDR1 is SGDLS, CDR2 YYNGEE. CDR3 protein: CASSVLAGYSGANVLTF. The CDR3 DNA is TGTGCCAGCAGCGTGTTGGCAGGGTACTCTGGGGCCAACGTCCTGACTTTC.

The J gene is TRBJ2-3, the V gene TRBV28; 9 bases are a match to TRBD1. The CDR3 sequence is 16 residues long. V lost 5 bases to trimming and J lost 10 bases; unmatched junction nucleotides: 16. Germline CDR1 and CDR2: MDHEN and SYDVKM. This CDR3 reads CASSPRGTGTWRAQYF. The CDR3 region has the DNA TGTGCCAGCAGTCCTCGAGGGACAGGGACGTGGAGGGCGCAGTATTTT.

The chain uses TRBV4-3 and TRBJ2-1; weak D call: TRBD1 (6 bases). Trimming took off 1 base at V and 1 base at J, with 14 bases between the two ends. From germline, CDR1 is LGHNA and CDR2 YSLEER. The CDR3 extends over 17 amino acids. Written as DNA, the CDR3 is TGCGCCAGCAGCCAAGCGGCACCCGGGACATCCTACAATGAGCAGTTCTTC. This encodes CASSQAAPGTSYNEQFF.

V and J are TRBV28 and TRBJ1-1, with TRBD1 matching over 7 bases. V lost 6 bases and J lost 8; bases outside the gene matches: 9. The CDR3 extends over 13 amino acids. Germline loops: CDR1 MDHEN, CDR2 SYDVKM. CDR3 DNA: TGTGCCAGCAGAACCACAGGGGTTGGGGAAGCTTTCTTT. Its translation is CASRTTGVGEAFF.

The chain uses TRBV10-3 and TRBJ1-5; TRBD1 aligns across 7 bases. This CDR3 has 14 residues. V lost 5 bases to trimming and J lost 1 base; unmatched junction nucleotides: 2. The V gene's germline CDR1 is ENHRY and CDR2 SYGVKD. CDR3 protein: CAISPTGSNQPQHF. Here the CDR3 DNA reads TGTGCCATCAGTCCGACAGGGAGCAATCAGCCCCAGCATTTT.

CDR3 protein: CASSEALRASGRNEQFF. The CDR3 DNA reads TGTGCCAGCAGTGAAGCGCTTCGGGCTAGCGGGAGGAATGAGCAGTTCTTC. This chain uses TRBV6-1 with TRBJ2-1, with 11 bases identical to TRBD2. Germline V gene lookup returns CDR1 MNHNS and CDR2 SASEGT. This CDR3 spans 17 amino acids. Trimming removed 0 bases from V and 7 bases from J; junction bases left unmatched: 8.

V gene TRBV6-1 combines with J gene TRBJ1-2, with 10 bases that match TRBD1. The CDR3 runs 13 residues. Germline V lookup: CDR1 MNHNS, CDR2 SASEGT. V was pared by 10 bases and J by 6 bases, with 8 bases of the junction left unmatched. This chain's CDR3 is CATSATGGDGYTF. The CDR3 DNA reads as TGTGCCACCTCGGCGACAGGGGGCGATGGCTACACCTTC.

The chain is built from TRBV5-1 and TRBJ2-6, with a tentative D call TRBD1 (6 bases). V lost 0 bases, J lost 0 bases, and 13 bases lay in between. This CDR3 has 18 amino acids. Germline CDR1 and CDR2: SGHRS and YFSETQ. The CDR3 here is CASSLAVGGSSGANVLTF. The CDR3 region has the DNA TGCGCCAGCAGCTTGGCGGTTGGGGGCAGCTCTGGGGCCAACGTCCTGACTTTC.

The CDR3 sequence: CSVRTGGNYEQYF. The CDR3 DNA reads as TGCAGCGTTAGGACAGGGGGCAACTACGAGCAGTACTTC. The chain has TRBV29-1 and TRBJ2-7; 11 nucleotides match TRBD1. V shed 5 bases and J 3 bases; nucleotides not matched to a gene: 3. The germline gives CDR1 SQVTM, CDR2 ANQGSEA. The CDR3 length is 13 residues.

The J gene is TRBJ2-7, the V gene TRBV28; D perhaps matches TRBD1 (6 bases). Germline V gene lookup returns CDR1 MDHEN and CDR2 SYDVKM. This CDR3 region has 14 residues. Trimming pared 5 bases from V and 8 bases from J, leaving 19 bases between. In DNA form, the CDR3 reads TGTGCCAGCAGTCCTAACTCACGGGGACACCAGCAGTACTTC. Translated, it gives CASSPNSRGHQQYF.

V gene TRBV6-1 combines with J gene TRBJ2-5; D perhaps matches TRBD1 (6 bases). The closer fit of TRBJ2-7 to the DNA end suggests the J call may be wrong. CDR3 length: 15 residues. CDR1 is MNHNS, CDR2 SASEGT, per germline. The chain's CDR3 is CASSEGWGLRDEQYF. As DNA, the CDR3 is TGTGCCAGCAGTGAAGGTTGGGGGCTGAGGGACGAGCAGTACTTC.

The chain joins TRBV7-9 to TRBJ1-3; D unresolved. Trimming stripped 9 bases from V and 0 bases from J, with 9 bases between. Looked up from germline, CDR1 is SEHNR and CDR2 is FQNEAQ (reference sequence). CDR3 length: 13 amino acids. This CDR3 reads CARGLSSGNTIYF. CDR3 nucleotide sequence: TGTGCCAGAGGACTCAGCTCTGGAAACACCATATATTTT.

The chain combines TRBV19 with TRBJ2-2; D is uncertain. V lost 0 bases to trimming and J lost 7 bases, with 12 bases between them. The CDR3 runs to 15 residues. Germline CDR1 reads LNHDA; CDR2 reads SQIVND (reference sequence). The CDR3, as DNA: TGTGCCAGTAGTATAGAGGGTCCGAGAGGCGGGGAGCTGTTTTTT. It codes for CASSIEGPRGGELFF. Looking up the rest from reference TRBV19 and TRBJ2-2 gives the full variable domain: DGGITQSPKYLFRKEGQNVTLSCEQNLNHDAMYWYRQDPGQGLRLIYYSQIVNDFQKGDIAEGYSVSREKKESFPLTVTSAQKNPTAFYLCASSIEGPRGGELFFGEGSRLTVL.

V gene TRBV5-5 combines with J gene TRBJ1-2; tentatively, D is TRBD1 (6 bases). Trimming shortened V by 2 bases and J by 10 bases, and 15 bases separated the two germline ends. CDR3 length: 13 amino acids. Germline values: CDR1 SGHKS, CDR2 YYEKEE (reference sequence). This CDR3 reads CASSFLSDSNYTF. CDR3 bases: TGTGCCAGCAGCTTCTTATCGGACAGTAACTACACCTTC. The complete variable domain, with remaining parts taken from reference TRBV5-5 and TRBJ1-2, reads DAGVTQSPTHLIKTRGQQVTLRCSPISGHKSVSWYQQVLGQGPQFIFQYYEKEERGRGNFPDRFSARQFPNYSSELNVNALLLGDSALYLCASSFLSDSNYTFGSGTRLTVV.

The rearrangement links TRBV5-8 to TRBJ2-5, with a tentative D call TRBD2 (6 bases). Germline V CDR1 and CDR2: SGHTS, YDEGEE. Trimming shortened V by 3 bases and J by 11 bases, and 11 bases separated the two germline ends. There are 11 residues in the CDR3. The CDR3: CASSSLRGQYF. The DNA of the CDR3 is TGTGCCAGCAGCTCATTACGGGGGCAGTACTTC.

V gene TRBV7-9 combines with J gene TRBJ2-3; TRBD2 matches at 16 bases. This CDR3 has 15 amino acids. The ends lost 5 bases at V and 6 bases at J; junction bases unmatched: 2. The germline CDR1 and CDR2 sequences are SEHNR and FQNEAQ (reference sequence). The CDR3 DNA follows: TGTGCCAGCAGCCAGGGACTAGCGGGGGGGGATACGCAGTATTTT. Translation gives CASSQGLAGGDTQYF.

The chain combines TRBV2 with TRBJ2-2; 7 bases fit TRBD2. From germline, CDR1 is SNHLY and CDR2 FYNNEI. There are 15 residues in the CDR3. The ends lost 6 bases at V and 5 bases at J; junction bases unmatched: 9. The CDR3 reads CASRERAGATGELFF. The CDR3 bases are TGTGCCAGCAGAGAACGGGCGGGAGCAACCGGGGAGCTGTTTTTT.

The chain links TRBV28 to TRBJ1-1, with D maybe TRBD1 (6 bases). The V end was cut by 5 bases, the J end by 3 bases, with 16 bases between. CDR3 length equals 15 residues. CDR1 and CDR2 (germline): MDHEN, SYDVKM. CDR3 residues: CASSARVGGHTEAFF. The CDR3 DNA follows: TGTGCCAGCAGTGCACGCGTCGGGGGGCACACTGAAGCTTTCTTT. The complete variable domain, with remaining parts taken from reference TRBV28 and TRBJ1-1, reads DVKVTQSSRYLVKRTGEKVFLECVQDMDHENMFWYRQDPGLGLRLIYFSYDVKMKEKGDIPEGYSVSREKKERFSLILESASTNQTSMYLCASSARVGGHTEAFFGQGTRLTVV.

V usage is TRBV30 and J usage is TRBJ1-1; D is uncertain. Germline CDR1 GTSNPN, CDR2 SVGIG (reference sequence). The CDR3 totals 13 residues. Deletions cut 3 bases from V and 2 bases from J, with 10 bases between. The CDR3 protein is CAWRGRPNTEAFF. The DNA for the CDR3 is TGTGCCTGGAGGGGCCGACCAAACACTGAAGCTTTCTTT. Together with reference TRBV30 and TRBJ1-1, the CDR3 gives the full variable domain: SQTIHQWPATLVQPVGSPLSLECTVEGTSNPNLYWYRQAAGRGLQLLFYSVGIGQISSEVPQNLSASRPQDRQFILSSKKLLLSDSGFYLCAWRGRPNTEAFFGQGTRLTVV.

This clone has a handful of counts. V usage is TRBV9 and J usage is TRBJ2-5, with TRBD2 matching 8 bases. Germline CDR1 is SGDLS and CDR2 is YYNGEE. V dropped 3 bases and J dropped 5; count of bases not matched to a gene: 9. This CDR3 has 15 amino acids. CDR3 protein: CASSAESGSGETQYF. CDR3 bases: TGTGCCAGCAGCGCCGAAAGCGGGAGCGGGGAGACCCAGTACTTC.

Note on this clone: Without the conserved terminal phenylalanine or tryptophan, this CDR3 likely stems from a read error. The rearrangement uses TRBV13 and TRBJ2-7, with 7 bases lining up with TRBD1. This CDR3 region has 15 residues. J was trimmed by 3 bases and V by 5 bases; bases with no gene match: 10. Germline V gene data show CDR1 as PRHDT and CDR2 as FYEKMQ (reference sequence). CDR3 loop: CASSTGTDKNYEQYL. CDR3 coding DNA: TGTGCCAGCAGCACAGGGACAGACAAAAACTACGAGCAGTACCTC.

V is TRBV30 and J is TRBJ1-2; the D is unclear. Germline V gives CDR1 GTSNPN, CDR2 SVGIG (reference sequence). V was shortened by 8 bases and J by 7 bases, with 17 bases between the two germline ends. This CDR3 has 12 residues. CDR3: CARYQRVSGYTF. As DNA, the CDR3 is TGTGCCAGATATCAGAGGGTTTCTGGCTACACCTTC. The full variable domain, in which reference TRBV30 and TRBJ1-2 provide the parts outside the CDR3, is SQTIHQWPATLVQPVGSPLSLECTVEGTSNPNLYWYRQAAGRGLQLLFYSVGIGQISSEVPQNLSASRPQDRQFILSSKKLLLSDSGFYLCARYQRVSGYTFGSGTRLTVV.

This chain joins TRBV7-2 and TRBJ1-5, with 7 bases identical to TRBD1. J gave up 3 bases and V 7 bases, and 6 bases lay outside the gene matches. This CDR3 has 14 residues. In germline, CDR1 is SGHTA, CDR2 FQGNSA. This CDR3 reads CASNPGTVNQPQHF. The DNA of the CDR3 is TGTGCCAGCAACCCAGGGACAGTCAATCAGCCCCAGCATTTT. The full variable domain, in which reference TRBV7-2 and TRBJ1-5 provide the parts outside the CDR3, is GAGVSQSPSNKVTEKGKDVELRCDPISGHTALYWYRQSLGQGLEFLIYFQGNSAPDKSGLPSDRFSAERTGGSVSTLTIQRTQQEDSAVYLCASNPGTVNQPQHFGDGTRLSIL.

The chain uses TRBV5-1 and TRBJ2-2; 8 bases are a match to TRBD2. This CDR3 region has 15 residues. Per the germline V gene, CDR1 is SGHRS and CDR2 is YFSETQ. V was pared by 4 bases and J by 3 bases, with 5 bases of the junction left unmatched. The CDR3 nucleotides read TGCGCCAGCAGCATCGAGCGGGAGTACACCGGGGAGCTGTTTTTT. Amino acid sequence: CASSIEREYTGELFF.

The rearrangement joins TRBV4-1 to TRBJ2-3, with D unclear. The CDR3 has 17 amino acids. Trimming removed 0 bases from V and 4 bases from J, with 17 bases in between. Per the germline V gene, CDR1 is MGHRA and CDR2 is YSYEKL. Here the CDR3 DNA reads TGCGCCAGCAGCCAAGAAAGTCCAGGTTTTATCCCAGATACGCAGTATTTT. It translates to CASSQESPGFIPDTQYF.